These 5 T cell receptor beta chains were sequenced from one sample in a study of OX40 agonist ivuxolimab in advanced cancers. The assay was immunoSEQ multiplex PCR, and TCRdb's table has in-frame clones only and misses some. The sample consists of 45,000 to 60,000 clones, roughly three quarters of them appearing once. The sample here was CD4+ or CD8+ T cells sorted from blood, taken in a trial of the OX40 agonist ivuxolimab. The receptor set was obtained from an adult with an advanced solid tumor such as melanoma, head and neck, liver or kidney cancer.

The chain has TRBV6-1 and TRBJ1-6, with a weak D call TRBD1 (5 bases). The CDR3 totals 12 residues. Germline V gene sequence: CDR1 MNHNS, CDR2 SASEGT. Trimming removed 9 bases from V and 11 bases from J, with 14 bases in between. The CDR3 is CARGERDPPLHF. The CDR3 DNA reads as TGTGCCAGAGGGGAAAGGGACCCACCCCTCCACTTT.

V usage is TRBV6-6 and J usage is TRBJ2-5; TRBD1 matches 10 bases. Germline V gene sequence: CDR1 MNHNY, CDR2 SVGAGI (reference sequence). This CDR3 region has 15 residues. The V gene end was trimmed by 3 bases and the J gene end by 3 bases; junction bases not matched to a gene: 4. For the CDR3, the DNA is TGTGCCAGCAGTTATACTGGGACAGGGGAAGAGACCCAGTACTTC. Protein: CASSYTGTGEETQYF.

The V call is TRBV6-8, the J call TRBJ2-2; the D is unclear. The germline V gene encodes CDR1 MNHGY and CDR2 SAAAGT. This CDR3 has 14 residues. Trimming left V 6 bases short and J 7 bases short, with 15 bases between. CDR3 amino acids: CASSPSVGHGELFF. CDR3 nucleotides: TGTGCCAGCAGCCCTAGTGTTGGGCACGGGGAGCTGTTTTTT.

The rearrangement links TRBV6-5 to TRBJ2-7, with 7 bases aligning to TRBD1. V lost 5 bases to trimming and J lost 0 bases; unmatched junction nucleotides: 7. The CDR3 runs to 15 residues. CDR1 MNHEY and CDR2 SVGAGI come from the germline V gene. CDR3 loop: CASSTRDRNSYEQYF. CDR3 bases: TGTGCCAGCAGTACCCGGGACAGAAACTCCTACGAGCAGTACTTC.

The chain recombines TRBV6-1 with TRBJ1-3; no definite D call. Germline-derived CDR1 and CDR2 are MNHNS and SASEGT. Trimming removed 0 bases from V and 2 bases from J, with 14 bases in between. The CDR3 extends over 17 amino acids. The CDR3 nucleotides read TGTGCCAGCAGTGAAGCGCAGAGATCTGTTACTGGAAACACCATATATTTT. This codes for CASSEAQRSVTGNTIYF.